This TCR beta chain is drawn from a study of identical twins. General study points: Weaker excess twin sharing was observed in beta out-of-frame sequences. The same donors were not followed; conclusions instead depended on cross-sectional statistical analysis.

Comments on this clonotype: Its target is not known.

TCRdb reanalysed the 5' RACE reads using MiXCR and keeps one entry per CDR3 protein. This sample has about 500,000 distinct CDR3 sequences, with more than 13% found just once. Trimming pared 2 bases from V and 9 bases from J, leaving 17 bases between. Per germline, CDR1 SGHTA and CDR2 FQGTGA. The CDR3 runs 15 residues. The same sample was also used in a study of yellow fever vaccine responses in identical twins.

The chain combines TRBV7-3 with TRBJ2-1; D ambiguous. The sequenced sample was CD4+ T cells sorted from blood. The TCR originated in a woman aged 18 to 35 in good health. CDR3 loop: CASSLGGRGFSEQFF. The CDR3 nucleotides are TGTGCCAGCAGCTTAGGCGGTAGAGGTTTCAGTGAGCAGTTCTTC.